The 29 T cell receptor beta chains below were found in one sample sequenced in a study of blood T cell repertoires in COVID-19. Sequencing used immunoSEQ multiplex PCR; TCRdb keeps in-frame clones, though not all of them. The sample yields 250,000 or so clones, about 88% seen once. Sequences were obtained from PBMCs or T cells enriched from blood (not recorded which). The receptor set was obtained from a woman aged 45 to 65 who had recovered from COVID-19.

The V and J genes are TRBV7-2 and TRBJ2-1, with D maybe TRBD2 (6 bases). Trimming shortened V by 5 bases and J by 3 bases, and 17 bases separated the two germline ends. The germline V gene encodes CDR1 SGHTA and CDR2 FQGNSA. The CDR3 sequence is 16 residues long. The CDR3 loop is CASSERGGVGYNEQFF. CDR3 coding DNA: TGTGCCAGCAGCGAGCGCGGAGGGGTGGGCTACAATGAGCAGTTCTTC.

The chain has TRBV4-3 and TRBJ2-1; D may be TRBD2 (5 bases). CDR3 length: 13 amino acids. The V end was cut by 2 bases, the J end by 9 bases, with 11 bases between. CDR1 is LGHNA and CDR2 is YSLEER in the germline V gene. For the CDR3, the DNA is TGCGCCAGCAGCCAATTCCGAGGGAGTGAGCAGTTCTTC. Its translation is CASSQFRGSEQFF.

The chain links TRBV27 to TRBJ2-3, with 7 bases lining up with TRBD1. The CDR3 runs 14 residues. With 5 bases clipped from V and 6 bases from J, the junction kept 8 bases outside the gene matches. Germline assignment: CDR1 MNHEY and CDR2 SMNVEV (reference sequence). The CDR3 bases are TGTGCCAGCAGTAAGGGGGCCCCTTTTGATACGCAGTATTTT. Its translation is CASSKGAPFDTQYF.

The chain has TRBV29-1 and TRBJ1-1, with D perhaps matching TRBD1 (5 bases). The CDR3 covers 12 residues. The germline gives CDR1 SQVTM, CDR2 ANQGSEA. The V gene lost 6 bases and the J gene lost 7 bases, with 15 bases spanning the gap. The CDR3 spells CSVSTDLYEAFF. The DNA for the CDR3 is TGCAGCGTCTCGACAGATTTATATGAAGCTTTCTTT.

This clone was seen a handful of times. The gene calls are TRBV5-1 and TRBJ2-7, with TRBD2 identical over 7 bases. Germline lookup yields CDR1 SGHRS and CDR2 YFSETQ. This CDR3 comprises 15 residues. The ends lost 0 bases at V and 2 bases at J; junction bases unmatched: 5. This CDR3 is CASSLGAGATYEQYF. The CDR3 nucleotides are TGCGCCAGCAGCTTGGGGGCGGGAGCCACCTACGAGCAGTACTTC.

This clone came up once. J is TRBJ2-3 and V is TRBV3-1 (or the pseudogene TRBV3-2); TRBD2 aligns across 7 bases. With V trimmed by 1 base and J by 4 bases, 2 bases remained unmatched. Germline V gene data show CDR1 as LGHDT and CDR2 as YNNKEL (reference sequence). The length of the CDR3 is 14 residues. The CDR3 region has the DNA TGTGCCAGCAGCCAAGTAGCGGGTTCAGATACGCAGTATTTT. Encoded protein: CASSQVAGSDTQYF.

This chain connects TRBV30 to TRBJ1-2, with 8 bases matching TRBD1. The CDR3 totals 13 residues. Germline V gene data show CDR1 as GTSNPN and CDR2 as SVGIG (reference sequence). Trimming at V came to 5 bases and at J to 3 bases, leaving 5 bases not matched to a gene. The chain's CDR3 is CAWSQGVDYGYTF. The CDR3 DNA sequence: TGTGCCTGGTCACAGGGGGTAGACTATGGCTACACCTTC.

The gene calls are TRBV28 and TRBJ1-5, with D perhaps TRBD1 (5 bases). The germline V gene encodes CDR1 MDHEN and CDR2 SYDVKM. The CDR3 is 16 residues long. The V and J ends lost 2 bases and 0 bases respectively, with 11 bases between them. The CDR3 reads CASSLITGDSNQPQHF. CDR3 DNA: TGTGCCAGCAGTTTAATTACAGGAGATAGCAATCAGCCCCAGCATTTT.

The chain combines TRBV5-1 with TRBJ1-4; 10 nucleotides agree with TRBD1. CDR1 is SGHRS, CDR2 YFSETQ, per germline. This CDR3 region has 18 residues. Trimming removed 4 bases from V and 7 bases from J; junction bases left unmatched: 16. CDR3 sequence: CASSGTGTGAAGGEKLFF. The CDR3, as DNA: TGCGCCAGCAGCGGGACCGGGACAGGGGCGGCCGGGGGTGAAAAACTGTTTTTT. Full variable domain (rest looked up from reference TRBV5-1 and TRBJ1-4): KAGVTQTPRYLIKTRGQQVTLSCSPISGHRSVSWYQQTPGQGLQFLFEYFSETQRNKGNFPGRFSGRQFSNSRSEMNVSTLELGDSALYLCASSGTGTGAAGGEKLFFGSGTQLSVL.

This chain joins TRBV9 and TRBJ2-1, with D tentatively TRBD1 (5 bases). V shed 0 bases and J shed 10 bases, with 5 bases lying between them. The germline V gene encodes CDR1 SGDLS and CDR2 YYNGEE. The CDR3 sequence is 11 residues long. Here the CDR3 DNA reads TGTGCCAGCAGCGTAGAGGGGGAGCAGTTCTTC. It codes for CASSVEGEQFF. Full variable domain (rest looked up from reference TRBV9 and TRBJ2-1): DSGVTQTPKHLITATGQRVTLRCSPRSGDLSVYWYQQSLDQGLQFLIQYYNGEERAKGNILERFSAQQFPDLHSELNLSSLELGDSALYFCASSVEGEQFFGPGTRLTVL.

The rearrangement joins TRBV28 to TRBJ2-7; TRBD2 matches 10 bases. CDR1 MDHEN and CDR2 SYDVKM come from the germline V gene. This CDR3 is built from 15 residues. With 5 bases clipped from V and 7 bases from J, the junction kept 11 bases outside the gene matches. In DNA form, the CDR3 reads TGTGCCAGCAGTCCCCAACTAGCGGGATTGGTAGAGCAGTACTTC. Protein product: CASSPQLAGLVEQYF.

This chain connects TRBV5-1 to TRBJ2-5, with D uncertain. The CDR3 extends over 12 amino acids. Germline CDR1 SGHRS, CDR2 YFSETQ. V shed 1 base and J shed 5 bases, with 6 bases lying between them. Here the CDR3 reads CASSLTSETQYF. For the CDR3, the DNA is TGCGCCAGCAGCTTGACGAGTGAGACCCAGTACTTC.

Here the CDR3 reads CASSTRGRNQPQHF. CDR3 DNA: TGTGCCAGCAGTACCAGGGGAAGGAATCAGCCCCAGCATTTT. The chain is built from TRBV6-2 or TRBV6-3 and TRBJ1-5; a possible D gene is TRBD1 (6 bases). The CDR3 is 14 residues long. The ends were cut back, 5 bases at V and 4 bases at J, with 12 bases in the middle. Germline V gene sequence: CDR1 MNHEY, CDR2 SVGEGT.

This clone was seen a single time. This sequence joins TRBV7-8 and TRBJ1-4; 8 bases align to TRBD1. The V gene end was trimmed by 6 bases and the J gene end by 8 bases; junction bases not matched to a gene: 8. The CDR3 sequence is 14 residues long. CDR1 SGHVS and CDR2 FQNEAQ come from the germline V gene. The CDR3 nucleotides are TGTGCCAGCAGACCCGGACAGGGACGAGAAAAACTGTTTTTT. It specifies CASRPGQGREKLFF.

The rearrangement links TRBV27 to TRBJ2-1, with 8 bases matching TRBD2. The ends lost 7 bases at V and 4 bases at J; junction bases unmatched: 6. CDR1 is MNHEY and CDR2 is SMNVEV in the germline V gene (reference sequence). The CDR3 is made up of 14 amino acids. CDR3 nucleotide sequence: TGTGCCAGCAAATCTAGCGGGCCGTACAATGAGCAGTTCTTC. Residues: CASKSSGPYNEQFF.

V gene TRBV6-2 or TRBV6-3 combines with J gene TRBJ2-3; no clear D gene. Germline loops: CDR1 MNHEY, CDR2 SVGEGT. Between the trimmed V and J ends, which lost 6 bases and 7 bases, there was a span of 14 bases. This CDR3 has 13 residues. The CDR3 spells CASSPLPGYTQYF. The CDR3 DNA reads TGTGCCAGCAGCCCTCTCCCGGGTTATACGCAGTATTTT.

This clone came up a few times. J is TRBJ1-4 and V is TRBV28, with TRBD1 identical over 10 bases. After removal of 2 bases from V and 8 bases from J, the junction contained 8 bases not matched to a gene. This CDR3 is built from 16 residues. Germline loops: CDR1 MDHEN, CDR2 SYDVKM. The CDR3 sequence: CASSLTGTGVREKLFF. The DNA for the CDR3 is TGTGCCAGCAGTTTAACCGGGACAGGGGTGAGGGAAAAACTGTTTTTT. Filled out from reference TRBV28 and TRBJ1-4, the complete variable domain reads DVKVTQSSRYLVKRTGEKVFLECVQDMDHENMFWYRQDPGLGLRLIYFSYDVKMKEKGDIPEGYSVSREKKERFSLILESASTNQTSMYLCASSLTGTGVREKLFFGSGTQLSVL.

The chain is built from TRBV6-5 and TRBJ2-6, with D tentatively TRBD1 (6 bases). The V end lost 6 bases, the J end lost 3 bases, and 12 bases lay between the germline ends. Looked up from germline, CDR1 is MNHEY and CDR2 is SVGAGI. The CDR3 covers 15 residues. The CDR3 sequence: CASSHTGLGANVLTF. CDR3 nucleotide sequence: TGTGCCAGCAGCCACACAGGGCTTGGGGCCAACGTCCTGACTTTC.

V and J are TRBV5-6 and TRBJ2-2; the D gene is possibly TRBD1 (6 bases). Germline V gene data show CDR1 as SGHDT and CDR2 as YYEEEE. The CDR3 covers 15 residues. Trimming left V 0 bases short and J 6 bases short, with 12 bases between. Written as DNA, the CDR3 is TGTGCCAGCAGCTTGGTGCCAGGGGATTCCGGGGAGCTGTTTTTT. This encodes CASSLVPGDSGELFF.

The rearrangement links TRBV14 to TRBJ1-6; D is possibly TRBD1 (6 bases). The CDR3 loop spans 20 amino acids. Germline V gene lookup returns CDR1 SGHDN and CDR2 FVKESK. Trimming removed 3 bases at V and 10 bases at J, with 31 bases between. As DNA, the CDR3 is TGTGCCAGCAGCCACTCCCTCAGGGGACCCAGGGTGTCCCCCGGATCACCCCTCCACTTT. Its protein is CASSHSLRGPRVSPGSPLHF. Variable domain in full (rest from reference TRBV14 and TRBJ1-6): EAGVTQFPSHSVIEKGQTVTLRCDPISGHDNLYWYRRVMGKEIKFLLHFVKESKQDESGMPNNRFLAERTGGTYSTLKVQPAELEDSGVYFCASSHSLRGPRVSPGSPLHFGNGTRLTVT.

The rearrangement uses TRBV3-1 (or the pseudogene TRBV3-2) and TRBJ2-5; the match to TRBD2 covers 11 bases. CDR1 and CDR2 from the germline V gene are LGHDT and YNNKEL (reference sequence). V was clipped by 4 bases and J by 5 bases; unmatched bases: 9. The CDR3 extends over 16 amino acids. The CDR3 nucleotides are TGTGCCAGCAGCCCCATAGCGGGAGGGAAGTTTGAGACCCAGTACTTC. It specifies CASSPIAGGKFETQYF.

The gene calls are TRBV7-8 and TRBJ2-7; D uncertain. The CDR3 loop spans 11 amino acids. Germline CDR1 is SGHVS and CDR2 is FQNEAQ. V was shortened by 5 bases and J by 6 bases, with 8 bases between the two germline ends. The CDR3 sequence is CASSPLLEQYF. DNA of the CDR3: TGTGCCAGCAGCCCTCTTCTCGAGCAGTACTTC.

The gene calls are TRBV10-3 and TRBJ2-1; TRBD2 matches 10 bases. The V gene end was trimmed by 3 bases and the J gene end by 0 bases; junction bases not matched to a gene: 14. This CDR3 is 20 amino acids long. The germline V gene has CDR1 ENHRY and CDR2 SYGVKD. CDR3 sequence reads: CAISDPPRTSGDHSYNEQFF. The CDR3 nucleotides are TGTGCCATCAGTGATCCCCCCAGGACTAGCGGAGATCACTCCTACAATGAGCAGTTCTTC.

V gene TRBV3-1 (or the pseudogene TRBV3-2) combines with J gene TRBJ2-1; D is ambiguous. The CDR3 has 14 residues. Germline values: CDR1 LGHDT, CDR2 YNNKEL (reference sequence). The ends were cut back, 1 base at V and 1 base at J, with 5 bases in the middle. In DNA, the CDR3 is TGTGCCAGCAGCCAAGTCGGTTCCTACAATGAGCAGTTCTTC. Residues: CASSQVGSYNEQFF.

The chain employs TRBV3-1 (or the pseudogene TRBV3-2) and TRBJ2-2; maybe TRBD2 (5 bases). The V and J ends lost 0 bases and 7 bases respectively, with 9 bases between them. Germline CDR1 is LGHDT and CDR2 is YNNKEL (reference sequence). This CDR3 region has 14 residues. CDR3 loop: CASSQDPGNGELFF. In DNA, the CDR3 is TGTGCCAGCAGCCAAGATCCGGGGAACGGGGAGCTGTTTTTT.

The chain joins TRBV18 to TRBJ2-1; TRBD2 might be the D (5 bases). CDR3 size: 16 residues. Trimming pared 1 base from V and 9 bases from J, leaving 19 bases between. CDR1 and CDR2 (germline): KGHSH, LQKENI. For the CDR3, the DNA is TGTGCCAGCTCACCACTTGCCCCTACCCTACGGGGTGAGCAGTTCTTC. This gives the protein CASSPLAPTLRGEQFF.

The CDR3 DNA sequence: TGTGCCAGCAGCGCAGACCTCTCCCAGGGGTACACCGGGGAGCTGTTTTTT. Translated: CASSADLSQGYTGELFF. The chain recombines TRBV14 with TRBJ2-2; D perhaps matches TRBD1 (6 bases). Germline V CDR1 and CDR2: SGHDN, FVKESK. The V end lost 5 bases, the J end lost 3 bases, and 19 bases lay between the germline ends. This CDR3 contains 17 residues.

This chain links TRBV5-1 with TRBJ2-7; 7 positions match TRBD1. Germline V gene data show CDR1 as SGHRS and CDR2 as YFSETQ. V shed 1 base and J 3 bases; nucleotides not matched to a gene: 4. This CDR3 region has 14 residues. CDR3 DNA sequence: TGCGCCAGCAGCTTGAGGGGGCTTGGCTACGAGCAGTACTTC. This gives the protein CASSLRGLGYEQYF.

J is TRBJ2-1 and V is TRBV10-1, with 8 positions matching TRBD2. V lost 3 bases to trimming and J lost 2 bases; unmatched junction nucleotides: 9. CDR1 is WNHNN and CDR2 is SYGVQD in the germline V gene (reference sequence). This CDR3 region has 17 residues. The CDR3 bases are TGCGCCAGCAGTGAACCCCTAGCGGGTAAAACCTACAATGAGCAGTTCTTC. Its protein is CASSEPLAGKTYNEQFF.